This T cell receptor beta chain was identified during a study of Graves' ophthalmopathy and Graves' hyperthyroidism. Per germline, CDR1 MNHEY and CDR2 SVGEGT. The CDR3 loop spans 14 amino acids. Germline trimming cut 6 bases from V and 2 bases from J; bases unmatched to any gene: 6. RNA transcripts served as template for amplifying TCR beta CDR3 sequences. After a first-round RT-PCR with HTBI primers, a second-round multiplex PCR was run. TCRdb ran MiXCR on the multiplex PCR reads and lists one entry per CDR3 protein. Among some 390,000 distinct CDR3 sequences listed, about 17% were seen once. The J gene is TRBJ2-7, the V gene TRBV6-2 or TRBV6-3; 8 bases fit TRBD2. The clonotype originates from a woman aged 18-29 years with Graves' ophthalmopathy. The specimen was peripheral blood. DNA of the CDR3: TGTGCCAGCAGACGGGAGGGCCGAGCCTACGAGCAGTACTTC. Protein sequence: CASRREGRAYEQYF.